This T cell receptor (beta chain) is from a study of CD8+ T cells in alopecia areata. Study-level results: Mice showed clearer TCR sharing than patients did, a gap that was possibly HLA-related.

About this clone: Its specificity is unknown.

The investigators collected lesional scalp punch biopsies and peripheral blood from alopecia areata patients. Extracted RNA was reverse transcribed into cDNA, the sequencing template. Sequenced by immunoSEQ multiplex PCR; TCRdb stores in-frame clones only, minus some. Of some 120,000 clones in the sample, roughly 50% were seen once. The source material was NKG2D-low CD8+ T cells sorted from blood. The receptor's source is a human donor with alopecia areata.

As DNA, the CDR3 is TGTGCCAGCAGCGTAGTCCCAGGGGACAATGAGCAGTTCTTC. Translated: CASSVVPGDNEQFF. The V call is TRBV9, the J call TRBJ2-1, with D perhaps TRBD1 (6 bases). V was clipped by 0 bases and J by 5 bases, with 9 bases between them. CDR1 is SGDLS, CDR2 YYNGEE, per germline. The length of the CDR3 is 14 residues.